Sequencing of this TCR beta chain was carried out in a study of CD8+ T cells in alopecia areata. Study-wide results and limits: Alphabeta T cells residing in normal skin are also sequenced in scalp samples. More clonal than normal scalp was lesional scalp, particularly alopecia totalis/universalis. Mouse data revealed clearer TCR sharing than patient data did, a gap possibly tied to HLA.

From PBMCs, CD4+ and CD8+ T cells were sorted. Following extraction, RNA underwent reverse transcription to cDNA, which served as the sequencing template. The method was immunoSEQ multiplex PCR; TCRdb's version includes in-frame clones alone and lacks a portion of them. Among more than 95,000 clones listed, around 60% were seen once. A few counts support this clone. Its antigen is still unknown. CDR1 and CDR2 (germline): MGHRA, YSYEKL. Trimming took 0 bases from V and 3 from J, leaving 6 bases between them. This CDR3 has 13 amino acids. This chain joins TRBV4-1 and TRBJ2-7; D unclear. The source is a human donor in good health. The specimen was CD4+ T cells sorted from blood. Written as DNA, the CDR3 is TGCGCCAGCAGCCAAGAACTTAACTACGAGCAGTACTTC. It codes for CASSQELNYEQYF.